The source of this T cell receptor (beta chain) is a study of Ad26.COV2.S vaccination and SARS-CoV-2 variants. Background on the study: By the intramuscular route, Ad26.COV2.S was given once, or twice 56 days apart. Study results and caveats: Vaccinees and placebo recipients showed similar non-spike TCR breadth. Substantial breadth in spike-specific CD8+ and CD4+ T cell responses was reportedly seen after vaccination.

TCRdb keeps only in-frame clones here, not all; method: immunoSEQ multiplex PCR. The sample lists roughly 350,000 clones, 85% to 90% occurring once. As regards this clone: The antigen is undetermined.

The CDR3 loop spans 14 amino acids. Germline CDR1 is LNHDA and CDR2 is SQIVND (reference sequence). V shed 6 bases, J shed 4 bases, and the junction held 6 bases outside the gene matches. Treatment in this sample: around 19 received Ad26.COV2.S at low or high dose, single or two shots; about 5 received placebo; per-sample allocation not given. Sampling was performed 63 days after the first vaccine or placebo injection. What was given as vaccine was an Ad26 vector encoding Wuhan-strain SARS-CoV-2 spike. This clonotype was sampled from a person aged 18-60 years who received the Ad26.COV2.S COVID-19 vaccine or a placebo. The sequenced sample was peripheral blood, obtained in a trial of Ad26.COV2.S vaccine versus placebo. This chain uses TRBV19 with TRBJ2-1; 7 bases are a match to TRBD2. The CDR3 DNA is TGTGCCAGTAGGGAGCGGGATTGGTACAATGAGCAGTTCTTC. Translated: CASRERDWYNEQFF.